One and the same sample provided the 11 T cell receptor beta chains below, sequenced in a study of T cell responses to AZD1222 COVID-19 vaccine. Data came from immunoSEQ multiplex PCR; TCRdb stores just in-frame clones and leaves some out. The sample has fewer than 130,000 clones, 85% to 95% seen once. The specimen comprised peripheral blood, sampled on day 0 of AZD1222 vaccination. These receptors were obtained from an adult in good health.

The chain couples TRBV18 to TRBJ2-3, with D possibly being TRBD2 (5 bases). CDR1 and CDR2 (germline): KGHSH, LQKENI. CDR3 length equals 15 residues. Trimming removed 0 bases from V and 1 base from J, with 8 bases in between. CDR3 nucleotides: TGTGCCAGCTCACCACCGAACGGGGGCACAGATACGCAGTATTTT. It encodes CASSPPNGGTDTQYF.

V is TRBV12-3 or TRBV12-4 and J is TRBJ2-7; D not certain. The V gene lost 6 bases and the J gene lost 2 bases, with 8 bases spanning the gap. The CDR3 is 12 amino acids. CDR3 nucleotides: TGTGCCAGCAGCCAGTCCCCCTACGAGCAGTACTTC. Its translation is CASSQSPYEQYF.

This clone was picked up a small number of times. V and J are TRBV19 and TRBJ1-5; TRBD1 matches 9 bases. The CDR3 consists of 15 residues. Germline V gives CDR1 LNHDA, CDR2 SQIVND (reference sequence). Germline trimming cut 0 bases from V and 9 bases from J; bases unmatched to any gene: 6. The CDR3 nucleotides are TGTGCCAGTAGTATAGATACAGGGGGCCGGGGGCCCCAGCATTTT. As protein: CASSIDTGGRGPQHF. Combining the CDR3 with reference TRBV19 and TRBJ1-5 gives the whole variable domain DGGITQSPKYLFRKEGQNVTLSCEQNLNHDAMYWYRQDPGQGLRLIYYSQIVNDFQKGDIAEGYSVSREKKESFPLTVTSAQKNPTAFYLCASSIDTGGRGPQHFGDGTRLSIL.

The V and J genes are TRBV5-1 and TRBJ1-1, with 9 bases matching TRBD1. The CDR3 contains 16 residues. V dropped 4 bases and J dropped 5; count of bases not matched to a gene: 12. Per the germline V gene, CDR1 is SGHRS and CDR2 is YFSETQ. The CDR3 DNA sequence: TGCGCCAGCAGCGTGACAGGGGGGAGGTTCGGAACTGAAGCTTTCTTT. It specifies CASSVTGGRFGTEAFF.

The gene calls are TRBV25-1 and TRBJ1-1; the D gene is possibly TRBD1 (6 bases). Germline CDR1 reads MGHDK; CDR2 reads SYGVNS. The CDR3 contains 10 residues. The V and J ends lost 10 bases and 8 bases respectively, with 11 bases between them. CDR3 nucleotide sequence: TGTGCCACCCAAGGGGGGGAAGCTTTCTTT. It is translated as CATQGGEAFF. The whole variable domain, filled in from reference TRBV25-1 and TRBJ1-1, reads EADIYQTPRYLVIGTGKKITLECSQTMGHDKMYWYQQDPGMELHLIHYSYGVNSTEKGDLSSESTVSRIRTEHFPLTLESARPSHTSQYLCATQGGEAFFGQGTRLTVV.

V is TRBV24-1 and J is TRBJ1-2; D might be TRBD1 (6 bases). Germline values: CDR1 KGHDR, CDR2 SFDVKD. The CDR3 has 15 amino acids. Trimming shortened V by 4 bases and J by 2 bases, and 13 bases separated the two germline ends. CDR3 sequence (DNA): TGTGCCACCAGTGACGGACAGACCACCAACTATGGCTACACCTTC. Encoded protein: CATSDGQTTNYGYTF.

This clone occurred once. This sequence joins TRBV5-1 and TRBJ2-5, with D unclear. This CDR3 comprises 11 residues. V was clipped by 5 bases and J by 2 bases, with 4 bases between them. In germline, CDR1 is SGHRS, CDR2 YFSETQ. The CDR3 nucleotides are TGCGCCAGCAGAGTACAAGAGACCCAGTACTTC. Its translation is CASRVQETQYF.

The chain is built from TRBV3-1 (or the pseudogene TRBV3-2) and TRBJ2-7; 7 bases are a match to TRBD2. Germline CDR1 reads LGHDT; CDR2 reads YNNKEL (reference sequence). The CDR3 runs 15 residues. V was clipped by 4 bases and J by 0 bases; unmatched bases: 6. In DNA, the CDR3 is TGTGCCAGCAGCCCAAGGGAGGGGAGCTCCTACGAGCAGTACTTC. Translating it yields CASSPREGSSYEQYF.

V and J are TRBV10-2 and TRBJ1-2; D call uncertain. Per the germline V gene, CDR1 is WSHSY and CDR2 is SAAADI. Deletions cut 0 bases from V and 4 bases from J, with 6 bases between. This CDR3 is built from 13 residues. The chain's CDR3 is CASSESSGYGYTF. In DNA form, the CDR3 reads TGCGCCAGCAGTGAGTCGTCAGGCTATGGCTACACCTTC.

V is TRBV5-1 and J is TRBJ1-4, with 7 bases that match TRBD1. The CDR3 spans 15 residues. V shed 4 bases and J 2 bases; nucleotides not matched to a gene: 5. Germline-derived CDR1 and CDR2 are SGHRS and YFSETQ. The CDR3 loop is CASSPSGQTNEKLFF. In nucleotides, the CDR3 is TGCGCCAGCAGCCCCTCGGGACAGACTAATGAAAAACTGTTTTTT.

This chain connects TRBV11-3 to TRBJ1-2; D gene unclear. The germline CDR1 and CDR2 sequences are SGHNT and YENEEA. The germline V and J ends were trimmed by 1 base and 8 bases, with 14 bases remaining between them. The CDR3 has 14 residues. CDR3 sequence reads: CASSLAQSPTGYTF. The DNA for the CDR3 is TGTGCCAGCAGCTTAGCCCAGTCCCCGACGGGCTACACCTTC.